This T cell receptor (beta chain) stems from a study of cytomegalovirus exposure and HLA in healthy donors. Study findings and constraints: In the approximately 120 validation repertoires, a later analysis found that first-cohort TCR clusters tended to co-occur. According to the study, 150 to 200 TCR beta chains were cytomegalovirus-associated.

The protocol was immunoSEQ multiplex PCR, while the TCRdb copy is restricted to in-frame clones and leaves out a portion. The sample includes over 200,000 clones, approximately 87% of them seen just once. Concerning this clone itself: Its specificity is not known.

The CDR3 covers 13 residues. CDR1 and CDR2 (germline): SQVTM, ANQGSEA. The V end was cut by 0 bases, the J end by 2 bases, with 7 bases between. This chain connects TRBV29-1 to TRBJ1-2, with D possibly matching TRBD1 (5 bases). The TCR comes from a woman under 30 in good health and CMV-seronegative. Sequenced: PBMCs. Written as DNA, the CDR3 is TGCAGCGTTGAAGAGGCAGGGAACTATGGCTACACCTTC. Translation gives CSVEEAGNYGYTF.